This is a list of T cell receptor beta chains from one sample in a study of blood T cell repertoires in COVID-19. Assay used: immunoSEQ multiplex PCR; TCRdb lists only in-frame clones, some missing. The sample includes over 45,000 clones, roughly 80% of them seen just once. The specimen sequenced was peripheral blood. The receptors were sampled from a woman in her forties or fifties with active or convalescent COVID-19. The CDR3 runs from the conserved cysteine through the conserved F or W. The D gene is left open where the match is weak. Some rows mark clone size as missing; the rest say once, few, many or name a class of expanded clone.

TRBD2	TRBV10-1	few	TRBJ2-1	CASSELAGGSYNEQFF	TGCGCCAGCAGTGAGTTAGCGGGAGGGTCCTACAATGAGCAGTTCTTC
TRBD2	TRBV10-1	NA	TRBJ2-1	CASSEFGLAGGYNEQFF	TGCGCCAGCAGTGAGTTTGGACTAGCGGGAGGCTACAATGAGCAGTTCTTC
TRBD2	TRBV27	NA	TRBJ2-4	CASSFHLAGAKNIQYF	TGTGCCAGCAGTTTCCACCTAGCGGGGGCCAAAAACATTCAGTACTTC
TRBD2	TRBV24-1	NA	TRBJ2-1	CATSEPGLAGTSSYNEQFF	TGTGCCACCAGTGAACCGGGACTAGCGGGAACTAGCTCCTACAATGAGCAGTTCTTC
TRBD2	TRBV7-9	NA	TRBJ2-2	CASSLGLAFGGELFF	TGTGCCAGCAGCTTGGGACTAGCGTTCGGCGGGGAGCTGTTTTTT
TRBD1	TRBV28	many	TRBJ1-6	CASSSRQGGSYNSPLHF	TGTGCCAGCAGTTCTCGACAGGGAGGCTCCTATAATTCACCCCTCCACTTT
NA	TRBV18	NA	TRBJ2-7	CASSLYSGAYSYEQYF	TGTGCCAGCTCACTTTATTCAGGGGCCTATTCCTACGAGCAGTACTTC
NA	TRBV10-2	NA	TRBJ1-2	CASSESGGPSSGYTF	TGCGCCAGCAGTGAGTCGGGGGGACCGAGCTCTGGCTACACCTTC
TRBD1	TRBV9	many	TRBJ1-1	CASSVTGVGTEAFF	TGTGCCAGCAGCGTCACAGGGGTTGGGACTGAAGCTTTCTTT
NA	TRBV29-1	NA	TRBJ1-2	CSVEESDNPSLLGYGYTF	TGCAGCGTTGAAGAGTCGGACAACCCTTCCCTTCTCGGCTATGGCTACACCTTC
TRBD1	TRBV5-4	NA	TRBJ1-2	CASSVDRGNYGYTF	TGTGCCAGCAGCGTAGACAGGGGAAACTATGGCTACACCTTC
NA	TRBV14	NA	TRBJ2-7	CASSKGGDEQYF	TGTGCCAGCAGCAAGGGCGGGGACGAGCAGTACTTC
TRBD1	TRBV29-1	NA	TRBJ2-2	CSVLDRGASTGELFF	TGCAGCGTCCTTGACAGGGGGGCTAGCACCGGGGAGCTGTTTTTT
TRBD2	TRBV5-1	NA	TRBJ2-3	CASRLAGDGTDTQYF	TGCGCCAGCAGACTAGCGGGAGACGGCACAGATACGCAGTATTTT
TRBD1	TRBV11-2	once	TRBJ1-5	CASSWGQGEDQPQHF	TGTGCCAGCAGCTGGGGACAGGGGGAGGATCAGCCCCAGCATTTT
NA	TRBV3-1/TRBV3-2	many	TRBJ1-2	CASSQDQEGIGGYTF	TGTGCCAGCAGCCAAGATCAGGAGGGGATCGGCGGCTACACCTTC
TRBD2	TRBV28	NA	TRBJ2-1	CAIKAGGPNNEQFF	TGTGCCATAAAGGCGGGAGGGCCTAACAATGAGCAGTTCTTC
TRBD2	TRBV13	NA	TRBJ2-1	CASSFRGTTDEQFF	TGTGCCAGCAGCTTTCGAGGGACTACGGATGAGCAGTTCTTC
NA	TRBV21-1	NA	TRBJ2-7	CASSVPVEQYF	TGTGCCAGCAGCGTTCCCGTAGAGCAGTACTTC
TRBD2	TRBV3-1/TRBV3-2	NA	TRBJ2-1	CASSQDIGGLAGDGEQFF	TGTGCCAGCAGCCAAGACATCGGGGGACTAGCGGGAGACGGTGAGCAGTTCTTC
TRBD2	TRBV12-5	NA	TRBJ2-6	CASGLDGRGISGANVLTF	TGTGCTAGTGGTTTAGACGGGAGGGGGATTAGTGGGGCCAACGTCCTGACTTTC
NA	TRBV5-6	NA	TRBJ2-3	CASSLARTGLLTDTQYF	TGTGCCAGCAGCTTGGCTCGAACAGGCTTACTCACAGATACGCAGTATTTT
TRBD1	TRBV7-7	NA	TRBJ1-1	CASSMGQGAETEAFF	TGTGCCAGCAGCATGGGACAGGGGGCAGAGACTGAAGCTTTCTTT
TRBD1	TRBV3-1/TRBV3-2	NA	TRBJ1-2	CASSQEGTGGSGYTF	TGTGCCAGCAGCCAAGAAGGGACAGGGGGTTCTGGCTACACCTTC
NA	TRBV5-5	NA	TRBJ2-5	CASSLEVGGQETQYF	TGTGCCAGCAGCTTGGAAGTGGGGGGTCAAGAGACCCAGTACTTC
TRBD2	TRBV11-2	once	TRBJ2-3	CASSFAGEGTDTQYF	TGTGCCAGCAGCTTTGCGGGAGAAGGCACAGATACGCAGTATTTT
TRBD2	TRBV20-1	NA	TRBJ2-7	CSVERTSDQYF	TGCAGTGTTGAGCGGACTAGCGACCAGTACTTC
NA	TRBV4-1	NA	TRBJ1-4	CASSLGAGSGEKLFF	TGCGCCAGCAGCCTTGGGGCAGGGTCGGGTGAAAAACTGTTTTTT
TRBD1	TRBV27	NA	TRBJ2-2	CASSPGTGGFGELFF	TGTGCCAGCAGTCCCGGGACAGGGGGCTTTGGGGAGCTGTTTTTT
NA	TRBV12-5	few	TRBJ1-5	CASGLVNTGGGNQPQHF	TGTGCTAGTGGTTTGGTAAATACGGGGGGGGGCAATCAGCCCCAGCATTTT
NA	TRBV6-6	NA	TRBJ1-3	CASSYPQGSGNTIYF	TGTGCCAGCAGTTACCCTCAGGGCTCTGGAAACACCATATATTTT
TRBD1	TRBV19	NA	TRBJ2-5	CASGYSGGRETQYF	TGTGCCAGTGGATACTCAGGGGGCCGGGAGACCCAGTACTTC
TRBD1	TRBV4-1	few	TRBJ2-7	CASSQGEQGMYEQYF	TGCGCCAGCAGCCAAGGAGAACAGGGGATGTACGAGCAGTACTTC
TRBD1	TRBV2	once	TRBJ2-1	CASRGYRGSVSEQFF	TGTGCCAGCAGGGGGTACAGGGGATCAGTTAGTGAGCAGTTCTTC
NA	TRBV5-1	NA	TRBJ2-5	CASSLPSTQETQYF	TGCGCCAGCAGCTTGCCCTCTACCCAAGAGACCCAGTACTTC
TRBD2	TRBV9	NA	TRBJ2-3	CASSPSGRRGADTQYF	TGTGCCAGCAGCCCTAGCGGGAGAAGAGGCGCAGATACGCAGTATTTT
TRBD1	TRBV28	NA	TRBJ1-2	CASSFRTGSRGYGYTF	TGTGCCAGCAGTTTTAGGACAGGGTCACGGGGCTATGGCTACACCTTC
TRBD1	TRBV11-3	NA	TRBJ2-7	CASSLDGTGQQYF	TGTGCCAGCAGCTTAGATGGGACAGGGCAGCAGTACTTC
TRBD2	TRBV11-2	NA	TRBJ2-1	CASSLLAGLPYNEQFF	TGTGCCAGCAGCTTATTAGCGGGCCTACCCTACAATGAGCAGTTCTTC
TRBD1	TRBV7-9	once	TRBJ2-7	CASSGRDSLYEQYF	TGTGCCAGCAGCGGCCGGGACAGCCTCTACGAGCAGTACTTC
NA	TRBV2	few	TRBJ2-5	CASSSDRPQAQYF	TGTGCCAGCAGCTCTGACAGACCTCAGGCCCAGTACTTC
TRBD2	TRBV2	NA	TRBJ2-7	CASSEPVGREEEVRYEQYF	TGTGCCAGCAGTGAACCGGTGGGGAGGGAGGAGGAGGTTCGGTATGAGCAGTACTTC
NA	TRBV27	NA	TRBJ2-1	CASTGTGNEQFF	TGTGCCAGCACCGGAACCGGGAATGAGCAGTTCTTC
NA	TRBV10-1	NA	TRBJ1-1	CASSESRMNTEAFF	TGCGCCAGCAGTGAGTCGAGGATGAACACTGAAGCTTTCTTT
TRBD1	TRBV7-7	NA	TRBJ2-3	CASSPGTGRTDTQYF	TGTGCCAGCAGCCCCGGGACAGGGCGCACAGATACGCAGTATTTT
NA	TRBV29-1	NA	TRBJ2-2	CSVDEGPGWNTGELFF	TGCAGCGTTGATGAGGGTCCCGGTTGGAACACCGGGGAGCTGTTTTTT
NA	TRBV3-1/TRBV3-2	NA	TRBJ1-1	CASSQGVARTEAFF	TGTGCCAGCAGCCAGGGAGTTGCCCGAACTGAAGCTTTCTTT
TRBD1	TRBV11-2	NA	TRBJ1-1	CASSPPGQVNTEAFF	TGTGCCAGCAGCCCACCGGGACAGGTGAACACTGAAGCTTTCTTT
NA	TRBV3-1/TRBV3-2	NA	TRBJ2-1	CASSQESLGPRGNEQFF	TGTGCCAGCAGCCAAGAATCCCTAGGCCCCCGGGGGAATGAGCAGTTCTTC
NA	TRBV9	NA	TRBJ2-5	CASSVGGRETQYF	TGTGCCAGCAGCGTTGGGGGCCGGGAGACCCAGTACTTC
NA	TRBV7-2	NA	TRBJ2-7	CASSLGPSPYEQYF	TGTGCCAGCAGCTTAGGGCCCTCACCCTACGAGCAGTACTTC
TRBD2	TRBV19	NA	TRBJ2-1	CASSTGGAEQFF	TGTGCCAGTAGTACGGGAGGTGCTGAGCAGTTCTTC
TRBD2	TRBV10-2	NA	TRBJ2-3	CASSERTSGSWADTQYF	TGCGCCAGCAGTGAGCGGACTAGCGGGAGTTGGGCAGATACGCAGTATTTT